This T cell receptor (beta chain) was found in a study of blood T cell repertoires in COVID-19. Measured with immunoSEQ multiplex PCR; TCRdb has only the in-frame clones, and not every one. The table shows 200,000 to 250,000 clones, with roughly 85% occurring only once. In its sample, this clone was seen a few times. With V trimmed by 1 base and J by 8 bases, 16 bases remained unmatched. The CDR3 sequence is 19 residues long. Germline-derived CDR1 and CDR2 are SGHDT and YYEEEE. This sequence joins TRBV5-6 and TRBJ2-1, with 12 bases fitting TRBD2. This TCR derives from a woman in her 70s with COVID-19, enrolled during active disease. The sample taken for sequencing was peripheral blood. CDR3 region: CASSLRGLAGFLVGDEQFF. CDR3 nucleotide sequence: TGTGCCAGCAGCTTGCGAGGACTAGCGGGATTTTTGGTGGGCGATGAGCAGTTCTTC.